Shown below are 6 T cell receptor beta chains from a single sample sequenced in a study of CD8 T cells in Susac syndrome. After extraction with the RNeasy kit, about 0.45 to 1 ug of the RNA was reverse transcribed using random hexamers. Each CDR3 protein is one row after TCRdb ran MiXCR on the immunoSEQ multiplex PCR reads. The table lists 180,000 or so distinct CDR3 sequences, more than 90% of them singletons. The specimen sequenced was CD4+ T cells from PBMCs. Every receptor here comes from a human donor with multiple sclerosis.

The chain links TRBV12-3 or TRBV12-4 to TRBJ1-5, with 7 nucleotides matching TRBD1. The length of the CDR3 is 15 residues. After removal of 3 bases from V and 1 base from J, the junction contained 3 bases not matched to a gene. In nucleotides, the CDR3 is TGTGCCAGCAGTTTGACAGGGTCCAGCAATCAGCCCCAGCATTTT. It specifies CASSLTGSSNQPQHF.

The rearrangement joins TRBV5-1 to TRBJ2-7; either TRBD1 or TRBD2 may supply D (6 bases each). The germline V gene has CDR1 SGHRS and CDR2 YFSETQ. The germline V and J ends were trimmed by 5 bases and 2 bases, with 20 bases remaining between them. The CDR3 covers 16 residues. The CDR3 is CASSSRLGRGPYEQYF. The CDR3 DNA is TGCGCCAGCAGTTCACGCCTGGGACGGGGGCCCTACGAGCAGTACTTC.

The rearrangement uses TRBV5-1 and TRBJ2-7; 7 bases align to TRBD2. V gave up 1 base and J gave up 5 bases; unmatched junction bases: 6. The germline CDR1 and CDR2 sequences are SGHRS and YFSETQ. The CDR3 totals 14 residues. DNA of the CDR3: TGCGCCAGCAGCTTGATGGGACTAACGGACGAGCAGTACTTC. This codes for CASSLMGLTDEQYF.

The CDR3 protein is CASLVRAGSYEQYF. The DNA for the CDR3 is TGTGCCAGCCTGGTTAGAGCCGGCTCCTACGAGCAGTACTTC. The chain couples TRBV2 to TRBJ2-7; D call uncertain. The V end was cut by 8 bases, the J end by 0 bases, with 14 bases between. Germline loops: CDR1 SNHLY, CDR2 FYNNEI. The CDR3 length is 14 residues.

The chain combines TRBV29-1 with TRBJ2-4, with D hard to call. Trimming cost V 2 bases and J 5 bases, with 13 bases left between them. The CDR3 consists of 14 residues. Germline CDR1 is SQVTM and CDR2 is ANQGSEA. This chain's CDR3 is CSVELGDRQNIQYF. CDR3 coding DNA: TGCAGCGTTGAATTGGGCGACCGCCAAAACATTCAGTACTTC.

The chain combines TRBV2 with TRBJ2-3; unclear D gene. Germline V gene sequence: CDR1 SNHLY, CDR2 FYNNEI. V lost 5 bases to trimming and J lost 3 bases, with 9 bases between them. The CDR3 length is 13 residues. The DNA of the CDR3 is TGTGCCAGCAGTCCCCAGCCGACAGATACGCAGTATTTT. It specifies CASSPQPTDTQYF.